These 16 T cell receptor beta chains originate from one sample sequenced in a study of Graves' ophthalmopathy and Graves' hyperthyroidism. RNA transcripts yielded amplified TCR beta CDR3 regions. HTBI primers were used in a first-round RT-PCR, which preceded a second-round multiplex PCR. TCRdb re-analysed the multiplex PCR reads in MiXCR, keeping a single row per CDR3 protein. The sample shows 220,000 or so distinct CDR3 sequences, around a fifth of them seen only once. Input material: peripheral blood. These receptors all come from a woman in her forties or fifties with Graves' ophthalmopathy.

Ten or more counts support this clonotype. This chain connects TRBV28 to TRBJ2-7, with TRBD2 identical over 8 bases. CDR3 size: 16 residues. Germline CDR1 reads MDHEN; CDR2 reads SYDVKM. The V gene end was trimmed by 6 bases and the J gene end by 5 bases; junction bases not matched to a gene: 15. Here the CDR3 DNA reads TGTGCCAGCAGGCTAGCGGGCGCCGCTCGGGGGGACGAGCAGTACTTC. It codes for CASRLAGAARGDEQYF.

This clonotype was recorded many times. The chain uses TRBV7-2 and TRBJ2-7; 7 nucleotides agree with TRBD2. Germline CDR1 is SGHTA and CDR2 is FQGNSA. The junction had 8 bases not matched to a gene; V was cut back by 3 bases and J by 3 bases. This CDR3 contains 15 residues. The CDR3 here is CASSFVAGAFYEQYF. The CDR3 nucleotides are TGTGCCAGCAGCTTCGTGGCGGGAGCATTCTACGAGCAGTACTTC.

A word on this clonotype: A much more abundant neighbour one base away suggests this may be a read error. The J gene is TRBJ2-7, the V gene TRBV29-1; tentatively, D is TRBD1 (6 bases). Trimming removed 8 bases at V and 6 bases at J, with 17 bases between. The CDR3 contains 12 residues. Germline V lookup: CDR1 SQVTM, CDR2 ANQGSEA. CDR3 residues: CSILGTFLEQYF. The CDR3, as DNA: TGCAGCATCTTAGGGACATTTCTCGAGCAGTACTTC.

The sample holds a few counts of this clonotype. This chain uses TRBV7-9 with TRBJ1-1; D perhaps matches TRBD1 (6 bases). This CDR3 spans 14 amino acids. Trimming removed 7 bases at V and 0 bases at J, with 12 bases between. Germline assignment: CDR1 SEHNR and CDR2 FQNEAQ (reference sequence). The CDR3 here is CASTKGGVNTEAFF. CDR3 coding DNA: TGTGCCAGCACTAAAGGGGGGGTGAACACTGAAGCTTTCTTT.

This clonotype was counted at least ten times. The chain combines TRBV5-1 with TRBJ2-7; possibly TRBD2 for D (5 bases). This CDR3 is 13 amino acids long. Trimming left V 2 bases short and J 3 bases short, with 9 bases between. From germline, CDR1 is SGHRS and CDR2 YFSETQ. The CDR3 here is CASSFTGFYEQYF. The DNA for the CDR3 is TGCGCCAGCAGCTTCACGGGGTTCTACGAGCAGTACTTC. Full variable domain (remainder filled in from reference TRBV5-1 and TRBJ2-7): KAGVTQTPRYLIKTRGQQVTLSCSPISGHRSVSWYQQTPGQGLQFLFEYFSETQRNKGNFPGRFSGRQFSNSRSEMNVSTLELGDSALYLCASSFTGFYEQYFGPGTRLTVT.

This clonotype was counted at least ten times. The V and J genes are TRBV27 and TRBJ1-5, with a tentative D call TRBD1 (5 bases). V lost 5 bases and J lost 2, with 16 bases in between. Germline CDR1 is MNHEY and CDR2 is SMNVEV (reference sequence). The CDR3 runs to 16 residues. For the CDR3, the DNA is TGTGCCAGCAGTCCAACAGCAGGGTGGGGCAATCAGCCCCAGCATTTT. It encodes CASSPTAGWGNQPQHF.

This clonotype has a count of ten or more. This chain connects TRBV11-2 to TRBJ1-5, with a weak D call TRBD1 (6 bases). V was trimmed by 5 bases and J by 5 bases, leaving 10 bases between them. The CDR3 extends over 13 amino acids. CDR1 and CDR2 (germline): SGHAT, FQNNGV. In nucleotides, the CDR3 is TGTGCCAGCAGCCCCGGGGGCCATCAGCCCCAGCATTTT. It codes for CASSPGGHQPQHF.

At least ten counts were recorded for this clonotype. This chain uses TRBV27 with TRBJ2-7; the match to TRBD1 covers 9 bases. J was trimmed by 5 bases and V by 10 bases; bases with no gene match: 3. Germline V lookup: CDR1 MNHEY, CDR2 SMNVEV (reference sequence). CDR3 length: 11 amino acids. The CDR3: CATGQGNEQYF. The CDR3 bases are TGTGCCACTGGACAGGGGAACGAGCAGTACTTC.

This clonotype appeared many times. The V call is TRBV20-1, the J call TRBJ1-2; 7 bases agree with TRBD1. V lost 3 bases to trimming and J lost 4 bases; unmatched junction nucleotides: 11. Per the germline V gene, CDR1 is DFQATT and CDR2 is SNEGSKA (reference sequence). The CDR3 length is 15 residues. The CDR3 reads CSASRTGGFSYGYTF. As DNA, the CDR3 is TGCAGTGCTAGCCGGACAGGTGGCTTTAGCTATGGCTACACCTTC.

The CDR3 region is CASSFLAGGRRNTGELFF. DNA for the CDR3: TGCGCCAGCAGCTTTTTAGCGGGAGGACGAAGGAACACCGGGGAGCTGTTTTTT. The chain joins TRBV5-1 to TRBJ2-2; TRBD2 agrees at 10 bases. Germline CDR1 reads SGHRS; CDR2 reads YFSETQ. After removal of 2 bases from V and 1 base from J, the junction contained 8 bases not matched to a gene. This CDR3 region has 18 residues.

This clonotype was recorded at least ten times. The V gene is TRBV28, the J gene TRBJ2-4, with a weak D call TRBD1 (6 bases). The V end was cut by 1 base, the J end by 2 bases, with 18 bases between. CDR1 MDHEN and CDR2 SYDVKM come from the germline V gene. This CDR3 is 18 amino acids long. This CDR3 is CASSLSPPHRATKNIQYF. The CDR3 DNA sequence: TGTGCCAGCAGTTTATCTCCCCCCCACAGGGCAACCAAAAACATTCAGTACTTC.

This chain links TRBV27 with TRBJ1-5; D is uncertain. Germline V gene sequence: CDR1 MNHEY, CDR2 SMNVEV (reference sequence). The CDR3 consists of 10 residues. Trimming cost V 9 bases and J 6 bases, with 6 bases left between them. CDR3 in amino acids: CARGSQPQHF. As DNA, the CDR3 is TGTGCCAGGGGTAGTCAGCCCCAGCATTTT.

This clonotype was recorded many times. V usage is TRBV7-6 and J usage is TRBJ2-2; tentatively, D is TRBD2 (6 bases). Per germline, CDR1 SGHVS and CDR2 FNYEAQ. The CDR3 totals 16 residues. Trimming cost V 4 bases and J 0 bases, with 12 bases left between them. In nucleotides, the CDR3 is TGTGCCAGCAGCTCCCTAGGGACTCCGAACACCGGGGAGCTGTTTTTT. Its translation: CASSSLGTPNTGELFF.

This clonotype was seen ten or more times. V is TRBV5-1 and J is TRBJ2-7; D not resolved. The CDR3 has 13 residues. Germline V gene sequence: CDR1 SGHRS, CDR2 YFSETQ. V lost 1 base and J 2 bases, leaving 7 bases between the germline ends. CDR3 DNA sequence: TGCGCCAGCAGCTTGTCTCCCGCCTACGAGCAGTACTTC. It yields the protein CASSLSPAYEQYF.

V gene TRBV11-2 combines with J gene TRBJ2-7, with 10 bases aligning to TRBD2. Per the germline V gene, CDR1 is SGHAT and CDR2 is FQNNGV. This CDR3 comprises 16 residues. The J segment lost 3 bases and the V segment lost 5 bases, leaving 10 bases of the junction unmatched. The CDR3 reads CASSPIVPSGSYEQYF. Here the CDR3 DNA reads TGTGCCAGCAGCCCGATAGTTCCTAGCGGGAGCTACGAGCAGTACTTC.

This clonotype was recorded many times. The V and J genes are TRBV4-2 and TRBJ2-2; D uncertain. The CDR3 spans 12 residues. Deletions cut 1 base from V and 8 bases from J, with 5 bases between. The germline V gene encodes CDR1 LGHNA and CDR2 YNFKEQ. CDR3 protein: CASSQVPGELFF. Here the CDR3 DNA reads TGTGCCAGCAGCCAAGTCCCAGGGGAGCTGTTTTTT.